Here is one TCR beta chain with its context. The antigen remains unidentified. Using a J-beta primer mix together with a sample-barcoded 5' primer, a second PCR was run for about 6 to 11 cycles. A tag from a template-switch adaptor with 12 random nucleotides marked each cDNA molecule. Via MiXCR, TCRdb re-called the 5' RACE reads, giving one row per CDR3 protein. The data hold 600,000 to 1,000,000 distinct CDR3 sequences, with 58% observed a single time. The V and J ends lost 3 bases and 0 bases, in that order; junction bases with no gene match: 8. Germline-derived CDR1 and CDR2 are DFQATT and SNEGSKA (reference sequence). The CDR3 sequence is 15 residues long. This specimen belongs to a study of blood T cells in healthy people across ages. The study's findings and limits: Age showed a roughly linear inverse relationship with TCR beta diversity per million T cells.

Sequencing input: blood. The source of this sequence is a man younger than 40 in good health. The V and J genes are TRBV20-1 and TRBJ2-7, with TRBD2 matching over 7 bases. CDR3 protein: CSARGEAGSSYEQYF. The CDR3 nucleotides are TGCAGTGCTAGGGGAGAAGCGGGAAGCTCCTACGAGCAGTACTTC.